The present T cell receptor (beta chain) was sequenced within a study of shared clonotypes between healthy human individuals. Across the study: Donors had three CD4 naive, three CD4 memory, two CD8 naive and one CD8 memory plate apiece.

Study findings and constraints: Rarefaction showed sorted-subset sequencing was incomplete despite large depth.

As for this clone: The antigen is unknown.

This table comes from immunoSEQ multiplex PCR, and its TCRdb copy is limited to in-frame clones, with some not included. The sample yields 950,000 to 1,300,000 clones, roughly 80% seen once. The V and J ends lost 2 bases and 0 bases, in that order; junction bases with no gene match: 4. The CDR3 spans 16 residues. CDR1 and CDR2 (germline): KGHSH, LQKENI. All donors qualified as healthy HIV-negative adults and had experienced no recent acute infections or vaccinations. Those who donated, Caucasian adults without exception, all lived in Nashville, Tennessee. The sequencing input was memory CD4+ T cells sorted from blood. Subset here: CD45RA-negative fraction. The clonotype originates from a man younger than 30 in good health. The chain combines TRBV18 with TRBJ1-3; 7 bases are shared with TRBD1. The CDR3 region is CASSPTGTVSGNTIYF. The CDR3 DNA reads as TGTGCCAGCTCACCAACCGGGACAGTCTCTGGAAACACCATATATTTT.